A selection of T cell receptor beta chains follows, all from one sample in a study of regulatory T cells in long-lasting Graves disease. TCRdb reanalysed the multiplex PCR reads using MiXCR and keeps one entry per CDR3 protein. The repertoire holds around 460,000 distinct CDR3 sequences, with 20% to 25% as singletons. The sample was peripheral blood mononuclear cells (PBMCs), taken when the disease was refractory, from a patient treated with antithyroid drugs. The receptors were gathered from a female donor with Graves disease. CDR3s include the opening cysteine and the closing phenylalanine or tryptophan. D genes are given only for firm matches. The listing skips clone size in some rows; elsewhere it reads once, few, many or a size class.

.	few	TRBJ1-5	TRBV29-1	CSVEGGKGQPQHF	TGCAGCGTTGAAGGAGGGAAGGGTCAGCCCCAGCATTTT
.	many	TRBJ1-2	TRBV28	CASNPKPPGANYGYTF	TGTGCCAGCAATCCCAAACCTCCGGGAGCTAACTATGGCTACACCTTC
TRBD2	.	TRBJ2-7	TRBV7-9	CASSLVAGGPLEQYF	TGTGCCAGCAGCTTAGTAGCGGGAGGGCCATTGGAGCAGTACTTC
.	many	TRBJ2-5	TRBV20-1	CSAIMGSRETQYF	TGCAGTGCTATAATGGGGAGTCGAGAGACCCAGTACTTC
.	few	TRBJ1-5	TRBV6-9	CASSYSPDQPQHF	TGTGCCAGCAGTTATTCCCCTGATCAGCCCCAGCATTTT
.	.	TRBJ2-7	TRBV9	CASSVEPQATYEQYF	TGTGCCAGCAGCGTAGAGCCCCAGGCCACCTACGAGCAGTACTTC
.	many	TRBJ1-6	TRBV2	CASSVGESYNSPLHF	TGTGCCAGCAGTGTCGGGGAGTCCTATAATTCACCCCTCCACTTT
.	many	TRBJ1-6	TRBV28	CASSLVPGRSVNSPLHF	TGTGCCAGCAGTTTAGTTCCAGGGAGGTCAGTCAATTCACCCCTCCACTTT
TRBD1	.	TRBJ2-3	TRBV24-1	CATSRTGAGDTQYF	TGTGCCACCAGCCGGACAGGGGCAGGAGATACGCAGTATTTT
.	.	TRBJ2-7	TRBV29-1	CSVDSGYSSYEQYF	TGCAGCGTAGATAGCGGCTATAGCTCCTACGAGCAGTACTTC
.	.	TRBJ2-7	TRBV5-4	CASSTEAGYSYEQYF	TGTGCCAGCAGTACGGAGGCAGGGTACTCCTACGAGCAGTACTTC
.	many	TRBJ1-6	TRBV11-2	CASSLVVGLGSPLHF	TGTGCCAGCAGCTTAGTAGTGGGGCTTGGATCACCCCTCCACTTT
TRBD1	few	TRBJ2-2	TRBV6-1	CASRRQGVAGELFF	TGTGCCAGCAGACGACAGGGGGTGGCCGGGGAGCTGTTTTTT
.	.	TRBJ2-2	TRBV7-9	CASSRQTYSTGELFF	TGTGCCAGCAGCAGACAGACGTACTCGACCGGGGAGCTGTTTTTT
TRBD1	.	TRBJ1-5	TRBV6-1	CASRALGQGRGNQPQHF	TGTGCCAGCAGGGCCCTGGGACAGGGAAGGGGCAATCAGCCCCAGCATTTT
.	few	TRBJ1-5	TRBV7-9	CASSLGLPYGPQHF	TGTGCCAGCAGCTTAGGTCTCCCCTATGGCCCCCAGCATTTT
TRBD2	few	TRBJ2-7	TRBV10-3	CAISSGTSGTSYEQYF	TGTGCCATCAGCAGCGGGACTAGCGGGACCTCCTACGAGCAGTACTTC
TRBD2	.	TRBJ2-3	TRBV10-3	CAIRSGGYSTDTQYF	TGTGCCATCAGGAGCGGGGGGTACAGCACAGATACGCAGTATTTT
TRBD1	.	TRBJ2-5	TRBV6-5	CASSFTGALSETQYF	TGTGCCAGCAGTTTTACAGGGGCCCTATCGGAGACCCAGTACTTC
.	many	TRBJ1-5	TRBV2	CASSGVGQPQHF	TGTGCCAGCAGTGGGGTTGGGCAGCCCCAGCATTTT
.	few	TRBJ1-5	TRBV3-1	CASSQGSGNQPQHF	TGTGCCAGCAGCCAGGGTTCGGGCAATCAGCCCCAGCATTTT
TRBD1	.	TRBJ1-6	TRBV28	CASSSGTGWSPLHF	TGTGCCAGCAGTTCCGGGACAGGGTGGTCACCCCTCCACTTT
.	few	TRBJ1-5	TRBV2	CASSEMRNGPGPQHF	TGTGCCAGCAGTGAGATGAGGAACGGTCCGGGGCCCCAGCATTTT
.	many	TRBJ1-4	TRBV6-1	CASSEGRQLNGKLFF	TGTGCCAGCAGTGAAGGTCGACAGCTAAACGGAAAACTGTTTTTT
.	few	TRBJ1-1	TRBV7-8	CASSLLGIGSAEAFF	TGTGCCAGCAGCTTATTGGGGATCGGGTCGGCTGAAGCTTTCTTT
.	many	TRBJ1-2	TRBV27	CASSLRGIHYGYTF	TGTGCCAGCAGTTTAAGGGGAATACACTATGGCTACACCTTC
.	many	TRBJ1-2	TRBV20-1	CSAAFNYGYTF	TGCAGTGCTGCATTCAACTATGGCTACACCTTC
.	.	TRBJ2-2	TRBV19	CASSIPLGLRAGELFF	TGTGCCAGTAGTATACCCCTCGGGCTGAGGGCCGGGGAGCTGTTTTTT
.	many	TRBJ1-1	TRBV27	CASSLLGFSEAFF	TGTGCCAGCAGTTTATTGGGATTTAGTGAAGCTTTCTTT
.	.	TRBJ1-4	TRBV29-1	CSVEVLAQNEKLFF	TGCAGCGTTGAAGTACTGGCCCAAAATGAAAAACTGTTTTTT
.	many	TRBJ1-1	TRBV28	CASSEPALNTEAFF	TGTGCCAGCAGTGAACCAGCTTTGAACACTGAAGCTTTCTTT
.	few	TRBJ1-1	TRBV19	CASSIGPSGVLTEAFF	TGTGCCAGTAGTATAGGACCGTCGGGGGTGCTGACTGAAGCTTTCTTT
.	few	TRBJ2-7	TRBV5-1	CASTGISYEQYF	TGCGCCAGCACAGGGATTTCCTACGAGCAGTACTTC
.	few	TRBJ1-1	TRBV28	CASKEISVNTEAFF	TGTGCCAGCAAAGAGATTTCTGTGAACACTGAAGCTTTCTTT
.	.	TRBJ1-5	TRBV12-3/TRBV12-4	CASSLFSWSERDHNQPQHF	TGTGCCAGCAGTTTGTTTTCATGGTCAGAGAGAGATCACAATCAGCCCCAGCATTTT
.	many	TRBJ2-7	TRBV28	CASSLLTGSGHGQYF	TGTGCCAGCAGTTTATTGACGGGATCGGGTCACGGGCAGTACTTC
.	many	TRBJ1-5	TRBV15	CATSSGRLSNQPQHF	TGTGCCACCAGCAGTGGCAGGCTTAGCAATCAGCCCCAGCATTTT
TRBD1	.	TRBJ1-1	TRBV18	CASSRRQGNMNTEAFF	TGTGCCAGCTCACGCCGACAGGGAAATATGAACACTGAAGCTTTCTTT
TRBD2	many	TRBJ2-2	TRBV2	CARGTSGRKDVTGELFF	TGTGCCAGGGGGACTAGCGGGAGAAAAGATGTCACCGGGGAGCTGTTTTTT
.	few	TRBJ2-2	TRBV5-1	CASSNGGGELFF	TGCGCCAGCAGCAATGGAGGTGGGGAGCTGTTTTTT
TRBD1	few	TRBJ2-7	TRBV29-1	CSALKRAGGLFYEQYF	TGCAGCGCCCTGAAGAGGGCAGGGGGTCTCTTCTACGAGCAGTACTTC
.	many	TRBJ2-7	TRBV12-3/TRBV12-4	CASSPTTGLVREQYF	TGTGCCAGCAGTCCGACGACGGGACTCGTTAGGGAGCAGTACTTC
TRBD1	.	TRBJ1-2	TRBV6-2/TRBV6-3	CASRGTGPDLGYTF	TGTGCCAGCAGGGGGACAGGACCCGACCTAGGCTACACCTTC
TRBD1	.	TRBJ1-3	TRBV27	CASRSTGAGNTIYF	TGTGCCAGCAGATCGACAGGGGCTGGAAACACCATATATTTT
.	few	TRBJ2-2	TRBV6-2/TRBV6-3	CASSYSRGELFF	TGTGCCAGCAGTTACTCGAGAGGGGAGCTGTTTTTT
.	many	TRBJ1-5	TRBV20-1	CSAGQTGPSQPQHF	TGCAGTGCTGGCCAAACAGGGCCTAGTCAGCCCCAGCATTTT
TRBD1	many	TRBJ2-6	TRBV6-1	CASSRTGASGANVLTF	TGTGCCAGCAGTCGGACAGGGGCCTCTGGGGCCAACGTCCTGACTTTC
.	few	TRBJ1-2	TRBV20-1	CSARGAASYGYTF	TGCAGTGCTAGAGGAGCGGCTTCCTATGGCTACACCTTC